This T cell receptor (beta chain) was sequenced during a study of cytomegalovirus exposure and HLA in healthy donors. The germline gives CDR1 MDHEN, CDR2 SYDVKM. Trimming took 1 base from V and 15 from J, leaving 19 bases between them. The CDR3 sequence is 14 residues long. A multiplex PCR was run with 60 Vbeta primers and 13 Jbeta primers. The table came from immunoSEQ multiplex PCR; TCRdb's copy has only in-frame clones and leaves some out. The sample yields 150,000 to 200,000 clones, about four fifths seen once. The V and J genes are TRBV28 and TRBJ2-4, with D maybe TRBD2 (5 bases). The source is a man aged 25 to 40 in good health and CMV-seropositive. The sample was PBMCs. CDR3 in amino acids: CASSLSSTYGVTYF. The CDR3 DNA sequence: TGTGCCAGCAGTTTATCATCGACATACGGGGTGACGTACTTC.